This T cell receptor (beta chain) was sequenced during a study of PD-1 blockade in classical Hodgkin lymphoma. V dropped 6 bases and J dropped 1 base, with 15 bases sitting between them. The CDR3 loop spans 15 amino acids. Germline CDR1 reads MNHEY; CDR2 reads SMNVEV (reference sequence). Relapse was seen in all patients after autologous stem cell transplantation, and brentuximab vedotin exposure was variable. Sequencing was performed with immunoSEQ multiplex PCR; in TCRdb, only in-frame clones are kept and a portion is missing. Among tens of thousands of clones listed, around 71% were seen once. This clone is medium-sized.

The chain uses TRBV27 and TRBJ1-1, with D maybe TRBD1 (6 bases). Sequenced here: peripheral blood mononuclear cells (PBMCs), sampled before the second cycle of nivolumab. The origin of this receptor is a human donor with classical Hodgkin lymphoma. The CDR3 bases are TGTGCCAGCAGGGATATGGGGGCGAGGAACACTGAAGCTTTCTTT. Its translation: CASRDMGARNTEAFF.